This TCR beta chain is from a study of blood T cell repertoires in COVID-19. Whole-study context: Acute-phase and convalescent COVID-19 samples originated in the United States, Italy and Spain. T cells, B-cell-depleted T cells, or PBMCs provided the cDNA or gDNA that served as material.

Authors' analysis steps: Reference gene primer amplification gave estimated nucleated cell counts. TCRdb keeps only in-frame clones here, not all; method: immunoSEQ multiplex PCR. From that table come the V and J calls and clone size; the DNA was used to work out D and trimming. The table includes under 300,000 clones, about 80% detected once. CDR1 SGHRS and CDR2 YFSETQ come from the germline V gene. V lost 1 base, J lost 4 bases, and 13 bases lay in between. The CDR3 length is 15 residues. The chain is built from TRBV5-1 and TRBJ2-3; possibly TRBD1 for D (5 bases). Input material: peripheral blood. The TCR sequence derives from a woman aged 80 or over with acute or convalescent COVID-19. This CDR3 reads CASSLQGGSADTQYF. DNA of the CDR3: TGCGCCAGCAGCTTGCAGGGTGGATCTGCAGATACGCAGTATTTT. The full variable domain, rest sourced from reference TRBV5-1 and TRBJ2-3, is KAGVTQTPRYLIKTRGQQVTLSCSPISGHRSVSWYQQTPGQGLQFLFEYFSETQRNKGNFPGRFSGRQFSNSRSEMNVSTLELGDSALYLCASSLQGGSADTQYFGPGTRLTVL.